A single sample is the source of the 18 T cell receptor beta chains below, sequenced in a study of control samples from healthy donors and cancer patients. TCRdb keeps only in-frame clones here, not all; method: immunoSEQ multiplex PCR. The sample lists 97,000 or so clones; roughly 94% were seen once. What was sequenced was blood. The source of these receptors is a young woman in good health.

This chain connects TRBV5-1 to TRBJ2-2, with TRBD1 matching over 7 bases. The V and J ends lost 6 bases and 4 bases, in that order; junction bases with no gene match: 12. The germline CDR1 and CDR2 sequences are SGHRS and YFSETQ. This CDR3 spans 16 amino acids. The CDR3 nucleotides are TGCGCCAGCACCGGAGGTAATGCAGGGGGCACCGGGGAGCTGTTTTTT. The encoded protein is CASTGGNAGGTGELFF.

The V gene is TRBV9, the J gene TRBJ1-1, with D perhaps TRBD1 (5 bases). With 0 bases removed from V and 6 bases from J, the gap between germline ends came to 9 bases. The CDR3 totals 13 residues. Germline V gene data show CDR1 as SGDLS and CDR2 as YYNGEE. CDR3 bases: TGTGCCAGCAGCGTAGTTTCGGGGGCTGAAGCTTTCTTT. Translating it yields CASSVVSGAEAFF.

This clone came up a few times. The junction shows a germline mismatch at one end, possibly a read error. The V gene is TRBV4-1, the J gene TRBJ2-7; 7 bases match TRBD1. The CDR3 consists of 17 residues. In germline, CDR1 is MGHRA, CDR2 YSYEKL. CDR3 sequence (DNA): TGCGCCAGCAGCCAATTAATCATCGGACAGGCAGGGGACGACCAGTACTTC. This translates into CASSQLIIGQAGDDQYF.

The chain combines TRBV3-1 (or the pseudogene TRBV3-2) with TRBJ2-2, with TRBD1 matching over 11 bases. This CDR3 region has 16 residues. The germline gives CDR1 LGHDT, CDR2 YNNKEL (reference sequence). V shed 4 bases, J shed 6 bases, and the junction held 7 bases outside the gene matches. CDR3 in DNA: TGTGCCAGCAGCCTCTCCGGGACAGGGGGTGCCGGGGAGCTGTTTTTT. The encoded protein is CASSLSGTGGAGELFF.

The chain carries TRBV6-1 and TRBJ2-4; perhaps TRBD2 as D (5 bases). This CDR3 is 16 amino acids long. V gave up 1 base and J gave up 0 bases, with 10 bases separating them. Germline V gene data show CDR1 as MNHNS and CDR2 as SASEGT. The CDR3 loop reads CASSEGGFGAKNIQYF. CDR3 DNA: TGTGCCAGCAGTGAAGGAGGGTTTGGAGCCAAAAACATTCAGTACTTC.

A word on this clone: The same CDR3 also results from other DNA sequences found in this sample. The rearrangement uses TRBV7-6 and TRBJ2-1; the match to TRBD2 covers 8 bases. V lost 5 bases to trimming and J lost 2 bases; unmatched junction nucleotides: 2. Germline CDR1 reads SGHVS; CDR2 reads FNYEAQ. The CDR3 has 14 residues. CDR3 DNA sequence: TGTGCCAGCAGCCGGGGGGGGACCTACAATGAGCAGTTCTTC. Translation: CASSRGGTYNEQFF.

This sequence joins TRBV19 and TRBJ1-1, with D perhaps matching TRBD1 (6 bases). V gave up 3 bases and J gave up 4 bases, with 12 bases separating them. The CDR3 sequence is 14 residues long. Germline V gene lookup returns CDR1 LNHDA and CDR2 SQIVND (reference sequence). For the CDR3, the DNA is TGTGCCAGTAGTATCACAGGGAGGGCCACTGAAGCTTTCTTT. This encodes CASSITGRATEAFF.

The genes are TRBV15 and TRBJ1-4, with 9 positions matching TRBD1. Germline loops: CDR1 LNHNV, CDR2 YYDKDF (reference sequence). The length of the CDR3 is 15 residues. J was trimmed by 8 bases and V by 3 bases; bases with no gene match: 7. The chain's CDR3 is CATSSPGQGNEKLFF. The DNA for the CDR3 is TGTGCCACCAGCAGCCCGGGACAGGGAAACGAAAAACTGTTTTTT.

The CDR3 nucleotides are TGCGCCAGCAGCTTGGCATTGACGGTGCCCCCCTACGAGCAGTACTTC. This sequence encodes CASSLALTVPPYEQYF. The chain combines TRBV5-1 with TRBJ2-7; D not resolved. V lost 0 bases to trimming and J lost 2 bases, with 15 bases between them. Germline CDR1 is SGHRS and CDR2 is YFSETQ. The CDR3 totals 16 residues.

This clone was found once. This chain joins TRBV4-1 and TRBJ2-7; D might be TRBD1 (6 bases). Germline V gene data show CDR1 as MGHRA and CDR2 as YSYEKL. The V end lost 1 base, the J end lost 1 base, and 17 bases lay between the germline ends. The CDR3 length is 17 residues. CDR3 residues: CASSQVYTDSASYEQYF. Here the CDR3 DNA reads TGCGCCAGCAGCCAAGTTTATACGGACAGCGCGTCCTACGAGCAGTACTTC.

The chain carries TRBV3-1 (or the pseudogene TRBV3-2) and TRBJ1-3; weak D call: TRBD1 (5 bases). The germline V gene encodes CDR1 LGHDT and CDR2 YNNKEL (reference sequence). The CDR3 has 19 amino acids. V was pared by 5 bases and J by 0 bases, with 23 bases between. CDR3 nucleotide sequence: TGTGCCAGCAGCACCCGCCTTTTGAGGGGAAGTATCTCTGGAAACACCATATATTTT. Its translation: CASSTRLLRGSISGNTIYF.

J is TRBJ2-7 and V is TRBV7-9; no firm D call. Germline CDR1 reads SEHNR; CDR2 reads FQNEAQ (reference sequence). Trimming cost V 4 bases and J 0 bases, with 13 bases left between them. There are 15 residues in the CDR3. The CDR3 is CASSSPRRASYEQYF. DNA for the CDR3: TGTGCCAGCAGCTCCCCCAGACGGGCCTCCTACGAGCAGTACTTC.

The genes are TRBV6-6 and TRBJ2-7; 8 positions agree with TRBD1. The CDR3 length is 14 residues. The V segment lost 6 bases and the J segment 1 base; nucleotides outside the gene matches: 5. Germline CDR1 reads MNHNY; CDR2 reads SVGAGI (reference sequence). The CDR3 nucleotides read TGTGCCAGCAGGGACGACAGGGGATCCTACGAGCAGTACTTC. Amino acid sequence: CASRDDRGSYEQYF.

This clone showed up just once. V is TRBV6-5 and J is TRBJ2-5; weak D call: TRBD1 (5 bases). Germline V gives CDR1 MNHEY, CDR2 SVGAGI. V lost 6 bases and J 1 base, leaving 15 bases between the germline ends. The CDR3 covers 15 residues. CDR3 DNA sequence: TGTGCCAGCAGCCACTCAGGGTCCCTCCAAGAGACCCAGTACTTC. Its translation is CASSHSGSLQETQYF.

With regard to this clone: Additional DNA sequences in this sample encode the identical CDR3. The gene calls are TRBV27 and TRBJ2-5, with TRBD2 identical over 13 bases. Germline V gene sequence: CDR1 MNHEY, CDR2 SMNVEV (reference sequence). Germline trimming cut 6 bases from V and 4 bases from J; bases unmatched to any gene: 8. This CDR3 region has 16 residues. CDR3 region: CASRTLLAGGPETQYF. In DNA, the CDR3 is TGTGCCAGCAGGACCCTACTAGCGGGAGGGCCAGAGACCCAGTACTTC.

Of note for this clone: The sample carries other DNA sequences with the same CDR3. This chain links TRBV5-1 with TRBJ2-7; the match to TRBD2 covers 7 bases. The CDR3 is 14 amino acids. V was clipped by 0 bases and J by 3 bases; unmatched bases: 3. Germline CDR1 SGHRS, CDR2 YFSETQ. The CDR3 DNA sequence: TGCGCCAGCAGCTTGGTCGCGGGGGTCTACGAGCAGTACTTC. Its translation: CASSLVAGVYEQYF.

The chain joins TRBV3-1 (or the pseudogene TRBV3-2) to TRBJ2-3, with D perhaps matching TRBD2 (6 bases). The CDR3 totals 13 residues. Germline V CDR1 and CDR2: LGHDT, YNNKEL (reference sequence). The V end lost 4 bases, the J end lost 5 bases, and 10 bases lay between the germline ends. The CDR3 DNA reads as TGTGCCAGCAGCCCGGGAGTTGTAGATACGCAGTATTTT. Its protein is CASSPGVVDTQYF.

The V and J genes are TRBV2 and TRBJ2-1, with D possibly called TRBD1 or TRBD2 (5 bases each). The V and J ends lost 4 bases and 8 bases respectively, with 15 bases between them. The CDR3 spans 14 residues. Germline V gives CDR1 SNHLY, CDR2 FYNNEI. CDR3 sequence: CASSVRDLGDEQFF. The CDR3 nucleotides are TGTGCCAGCAGTGTTCGGGACCTGGGGGATGAGCAGTTCTTC.